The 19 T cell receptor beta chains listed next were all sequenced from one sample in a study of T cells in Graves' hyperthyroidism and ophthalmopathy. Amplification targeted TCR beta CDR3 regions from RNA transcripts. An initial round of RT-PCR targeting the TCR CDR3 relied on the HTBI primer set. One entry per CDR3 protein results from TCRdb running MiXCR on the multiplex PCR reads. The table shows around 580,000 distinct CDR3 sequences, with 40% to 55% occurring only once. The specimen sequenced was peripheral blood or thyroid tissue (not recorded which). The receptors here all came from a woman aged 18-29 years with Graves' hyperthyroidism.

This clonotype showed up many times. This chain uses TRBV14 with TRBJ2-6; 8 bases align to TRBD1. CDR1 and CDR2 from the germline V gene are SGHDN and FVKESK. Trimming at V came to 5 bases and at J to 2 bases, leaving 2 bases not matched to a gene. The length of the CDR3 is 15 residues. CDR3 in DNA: TGTGCCAGCAGCAAGACAGGGGCTGGGGCCAACGTCCTGACTTTC. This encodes CASSKTGAGANVLTF.

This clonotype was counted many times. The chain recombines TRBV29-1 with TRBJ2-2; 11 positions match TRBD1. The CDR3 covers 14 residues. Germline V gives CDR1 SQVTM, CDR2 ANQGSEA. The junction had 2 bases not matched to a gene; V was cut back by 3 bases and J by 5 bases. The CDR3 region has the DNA TGCAGCGTTGAGGGGACAGGGGGGACCGGGGAGCTGTTTTTT. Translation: CSVEGTGGTGELFF.

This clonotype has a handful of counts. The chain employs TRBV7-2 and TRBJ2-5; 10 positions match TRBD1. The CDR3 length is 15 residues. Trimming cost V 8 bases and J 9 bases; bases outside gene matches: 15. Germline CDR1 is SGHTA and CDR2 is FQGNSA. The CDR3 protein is CASRSQGDRGQPQYF. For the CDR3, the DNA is TGTGCCAGCCGCTCCCAGGGGGACAGGGGACAGCCCCAGTACTTC.

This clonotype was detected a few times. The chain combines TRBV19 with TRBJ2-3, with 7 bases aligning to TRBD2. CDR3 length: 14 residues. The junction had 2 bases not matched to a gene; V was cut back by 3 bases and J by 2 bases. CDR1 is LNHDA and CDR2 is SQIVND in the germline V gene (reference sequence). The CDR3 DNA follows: TGTGCCAGTAGTATCCAGCGGGACACAGATACGCAGTATTTT. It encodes CASSIQRDTDTQYF.

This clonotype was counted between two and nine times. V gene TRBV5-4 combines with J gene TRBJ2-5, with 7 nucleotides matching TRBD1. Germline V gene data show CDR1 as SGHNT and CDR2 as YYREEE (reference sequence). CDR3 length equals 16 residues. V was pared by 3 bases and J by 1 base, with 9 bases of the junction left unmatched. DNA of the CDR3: TGTGCCAGCAGCTCTACAGGGGTTGATTTCCAAGAGACCCAGTACTTC. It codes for CASSSTGVDFQETQYF.

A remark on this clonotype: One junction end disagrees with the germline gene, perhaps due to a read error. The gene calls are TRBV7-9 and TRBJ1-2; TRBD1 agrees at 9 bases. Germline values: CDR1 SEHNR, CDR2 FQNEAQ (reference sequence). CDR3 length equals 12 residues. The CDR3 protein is CASSRDRAGNTF. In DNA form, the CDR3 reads TGCGCCAGCAGCCGGGACAGGGCTGGAAACACCTTC.

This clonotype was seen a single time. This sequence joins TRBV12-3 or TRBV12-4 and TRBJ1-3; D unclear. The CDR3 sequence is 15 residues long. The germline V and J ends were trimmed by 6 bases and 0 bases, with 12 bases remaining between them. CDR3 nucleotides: TGTGCCAGCAGCCCTAGCGGGAACTCTGGAAACACCATATATTTT. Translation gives CASSPSGNSGNTIYF.

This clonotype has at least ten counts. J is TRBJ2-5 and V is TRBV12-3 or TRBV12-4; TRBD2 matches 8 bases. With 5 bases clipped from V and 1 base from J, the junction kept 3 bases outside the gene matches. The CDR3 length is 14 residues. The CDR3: CASSPSGSQETQYF. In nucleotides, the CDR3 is TGTGCCAGCAGTCCTAGCGGGTCCCAAGAGACCCAGTACTTC.

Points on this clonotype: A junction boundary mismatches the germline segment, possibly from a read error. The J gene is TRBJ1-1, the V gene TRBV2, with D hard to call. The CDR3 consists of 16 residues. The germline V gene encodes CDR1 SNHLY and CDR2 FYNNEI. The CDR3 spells CVSSERQLIMNTEAFF. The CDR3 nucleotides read TGTGTCAGCAGTGAAAGGCAGCTAATCATGAACACTGAAGCTTTCTTT.

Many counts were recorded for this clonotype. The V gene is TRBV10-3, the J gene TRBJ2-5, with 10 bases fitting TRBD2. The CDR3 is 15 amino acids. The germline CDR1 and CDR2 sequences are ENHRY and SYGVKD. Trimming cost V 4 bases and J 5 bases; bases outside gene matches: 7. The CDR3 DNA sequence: TGTGCCATCAGTGTCGCTAGCGGGAGATACGAGACCCAGTACTTC. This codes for CAISVASGRYETQYF.

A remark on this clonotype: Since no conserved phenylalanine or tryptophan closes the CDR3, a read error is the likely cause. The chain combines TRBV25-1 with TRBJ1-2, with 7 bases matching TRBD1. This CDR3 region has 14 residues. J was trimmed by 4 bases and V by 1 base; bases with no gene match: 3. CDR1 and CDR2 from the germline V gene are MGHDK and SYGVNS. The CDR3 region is CASSELSGGYGYTL. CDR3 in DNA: TGTGCCAGCAGTGAATTATCAGGGGGCTATGGCTACACCCTC.

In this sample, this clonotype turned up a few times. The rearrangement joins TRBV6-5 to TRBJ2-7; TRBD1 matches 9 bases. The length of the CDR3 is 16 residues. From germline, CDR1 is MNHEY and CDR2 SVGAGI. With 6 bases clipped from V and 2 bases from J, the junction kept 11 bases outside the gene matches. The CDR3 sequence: CASSHTPGQGPYEQYF. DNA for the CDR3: TGTGCCAGCAGCCACACCCCGGGACAGGGACCCTACGAGCAGTACTTC.

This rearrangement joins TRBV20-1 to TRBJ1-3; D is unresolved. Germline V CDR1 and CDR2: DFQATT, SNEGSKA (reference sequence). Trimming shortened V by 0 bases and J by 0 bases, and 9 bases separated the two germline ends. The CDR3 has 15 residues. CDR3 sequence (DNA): TGCAGTGCTAGAGATGTCGGGCCCTCTGGAAACACCATATATTTT. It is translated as CSARDVGPSGNTIYF.

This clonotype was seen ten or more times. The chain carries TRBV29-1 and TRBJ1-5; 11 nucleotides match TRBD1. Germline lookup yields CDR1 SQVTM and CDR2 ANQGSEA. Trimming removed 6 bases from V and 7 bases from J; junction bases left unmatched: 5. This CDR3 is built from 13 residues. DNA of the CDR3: TGCAGCGTCCTGGGACAGGGGGGGCAGCCCCAGCATTTT. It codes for CSVLGQGGQPQHF.

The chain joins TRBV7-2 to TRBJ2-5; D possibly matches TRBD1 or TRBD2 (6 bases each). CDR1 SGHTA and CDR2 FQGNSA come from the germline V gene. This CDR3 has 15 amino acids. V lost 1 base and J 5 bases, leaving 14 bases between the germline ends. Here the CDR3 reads CASSLDRDLWETQYF. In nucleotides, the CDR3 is TGTGCCAGCAGCTTAGACAGGGACTTGTGGGAGACCCAGTACTTC.

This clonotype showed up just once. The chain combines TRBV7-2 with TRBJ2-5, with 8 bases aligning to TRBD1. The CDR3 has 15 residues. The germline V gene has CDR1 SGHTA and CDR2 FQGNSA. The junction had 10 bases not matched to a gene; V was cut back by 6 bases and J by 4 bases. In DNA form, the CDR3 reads TGTGCCAGCAGGCTGAGGCGGGACAGGAGAGAGACCCAGTACTTC. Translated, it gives CASRLRRDRRETQYF.

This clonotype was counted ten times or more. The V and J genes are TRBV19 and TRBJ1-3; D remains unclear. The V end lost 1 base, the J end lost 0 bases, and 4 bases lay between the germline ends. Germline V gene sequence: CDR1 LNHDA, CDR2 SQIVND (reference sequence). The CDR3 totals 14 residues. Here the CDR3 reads CASSIGGSGNTIYF. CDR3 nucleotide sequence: TGTGCCAGTAGTATAGGAGGCTCTGGAAACACCATATATTTT.

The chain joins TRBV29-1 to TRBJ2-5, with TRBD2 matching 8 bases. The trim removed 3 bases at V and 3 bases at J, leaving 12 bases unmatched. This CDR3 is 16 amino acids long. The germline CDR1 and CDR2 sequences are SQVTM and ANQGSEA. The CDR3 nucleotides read TGCAGCGTTGAGGGCAGCCTTGGTAGCGGGAAAGAGACCCAGTACTTC. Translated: CSVEGSLGSGKETQYF. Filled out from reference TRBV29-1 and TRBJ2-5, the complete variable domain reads SAVISQKPSRDICQRGTSLTIQCQVDSQVTMMFWYRQQPGQSLTLIATANQGSEATYESGFVIDKFPISRPNLTFSTLTVSNMSPEDSSIYLCSVEGSLGSGKETQYFGPGTRLLVL.

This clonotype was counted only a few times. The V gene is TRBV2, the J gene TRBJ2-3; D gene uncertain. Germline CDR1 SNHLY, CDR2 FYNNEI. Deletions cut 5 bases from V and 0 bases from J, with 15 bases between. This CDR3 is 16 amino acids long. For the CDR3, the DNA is TGTGCCAGCAGTCTAAATGCCCTGACTAGCACAGATACGCAGTATTTT. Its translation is CASSLNALTSTDTQYF. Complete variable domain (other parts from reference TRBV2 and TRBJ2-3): EPEVTQTPSHQVTQMGQEVILRCVPISNHLYFYWYRQILGQKVEFLVSFYNNEISEKSEIFDDQFSVERPDGSNFTLKIRSTKLEDSAMYFCASSLNALTSTDTQYFGPGTRLTVL.